This entry is about one T cell receptor (beta chain). This CDR3 comprises 15 residues. The V end lost 2 bases, the J end lost 0 bases, and 9 bases lay between the germline ends. Germline CDR1 reads SGHKS; CDR2 reads YYEKEE (reference sequence). The data belong to a study of blood T cell repertoires in COVID-19. Looking at the study overall: Whether acute or convalescent, the COVID-19 samples came from the United States, Italy and Spain.

Original analysis: Scientists estimated how many nucleated cells there were by amplifying reference gene primers. TCRdb's table, derived via immunoSEQ multiplex PCR, lists solely in-frame clones and lacks some. V and J calls and clone size follow that table, whereas D and trimming were derived from the DNA. The data hold about 200,000 clones, with 65% to 90% observed a single time. Cohorts were based on clinical histories the participants reported. What the recovered Cohort 3 donors had was two negative PCRs, clearance, or symptom resolution. The TCR originated in a man aged 40-49 years who had recovered from COVID-19. The sequenced sample was PBMCs or T cells enriched from blood (not recorded which). The chain has TRBV5-5 and TRBJ1-5; D gene uncertain. In DNA, the CDR3 is TGTGCCAGCAGCTTTGGGCAGTCTAGCAATCAGCCCCAGCATTTT. Translating gives CASSFGQSSNQPQHF.